This T cell receptor (beta chain) was retrieved from a study of T cells in localized non-small cell lung cancer. Generated by immunoSEQ multiplex PCR, the TCRdb table keeps only in-frame clones and is missing some. This table holds more than 10,000 clones, about 85% found once. Whole-study results and caveats: A median roughly 50 of the top 100 tumor clones appeared in adjacent lung. Greater T cell density in blood accompanied longer overall survival. The highest T cell clonality was in uninvolved adjacent lung, above tumor.

Germline values: CDR1 SGHNT, CDR2 YENEEA. The CDR3 has 14 residues. V trimming: 5 bases; J trimming: 7 bases; junction bases outside the gene matches: 5. This clone was seen a single time. Its antigen is as yet unknown. The chain has TRBV11-3 and TRBJ2-1, with 10 bases fitting TRBD2. The material was peripheral blood, obtained before any cancer treatment. This receptor was identified in a male donor at least 60 years old with stage III lung adenocarcinoma. Written as DNA, the CDR3 is TGTGCCAGCAGCCCTACTAGCGGGGTGAATGAGCAGTTCTTC. Amino acids: CASSPTSGVNEQFF.